These 29 T cell receptor beta chains were all obtained from the same sample, sequenced in a study of blood T cell repertoires in COVID-19. Repertoires were generated with immunoSEQ multiplex PCR, while TCRdb's copy carries only in-frame clones and drops some. This sample carries 200,000 to 300,000 clones, about 82% of them seen once, and the ten largest clones take about 6%. The sequencing sample was made of peripheral blood. The source of these receptors is a woman aged 80 or over with COVID-19, enrolled during active disease.

The rearrangement links TRBV11-2 to TRBJ1-3; D is uncertain. In germline, CDR1 is SGHAT, CDR2 FQNNGV. CDR3 length equals 15 residues. The ends were cut back, 2 bases at V and 4 bases at J, with 12 bases in the middle. This chain's CDR3 is CASSLFSDIGNTIYF. The CDR3 DNA is TGTGCCAGCAGCTTATTCTCAGACATAGGAAACACCATATATTTT.

V and J are TRBV7-2 and TRBJ2-1, with a tentative D call TRBD2 (6 bases). In germline, CDR1 is SGHTA, CDR2 FQGNSA. The CDR3 contains 15 residues. Trimming took off 5 bases at V and 7 bases at J, with 18 bases between the two ends. The CDR3 sequence: CASSPGVGLSNEQFF. CDR3 DNA: TGTGCCAGCAGCCCGGGGGTGGGCCTGTCTAATGAGCAGTTCTTC. Looking up the rest from reference TRBV7-2 and TRBJ2-1 gives the full variable domain: GAGVSQSPSNKVTEKGKDVELRCDPISGHTALYWYRQSLGQGLEFLIYFQGNSAPDKSGLPSDRFSAERTGGSVSTLTIQRTQQEDSAVYLCASSPGVGLSNEQFFGPGTRLTVL.

This chain links TRBV5-1 with TRBJ1-1; 8 positions agree with TRBD1. The V segment lost 3 bases and the J segment 5 bases; nucleotides outside the gene matches: 9. Germline V CDR1 and CDR2: SGHRS, YFSETQ. CDR3 length: 15 residues. The CDR3 DNA reads TGCGCCAGCAGCTCCACGGACAGGGCGCGGACTGAAGCTTTCTTT. Translated: CASSSTDRARTEAFF.

For this clone: Other DNA sequences of this sample code for an identical CDR3. This rearrangement joins TRBV5-6 to TRBJ1-2, with unresolved D. V shed 0 bases and J shed 6 bases, with 6 bases lying between them. This CDR3 contains 12 residues. CDR1 and CDR2 from the germline V gene are SGHDT and YYEEEE. CDR3 in amino acids: CASSLDRDGYTF. The CDR3 DNA sequence: TGTGCCAGCAGCTTGGATCGCGATGGCTACACCTTC. The whole variable domain, filled in from reference TRBV5-6 and TRBJ1-2, reads DAGVTQSPTHLIKTRGQQVTLRCSPKSGHDTVSWYQQALGQGPQFIFQYYEEEERQRGNFPDRFSGHQFPNYSSELNVNALLLGDSALYLCASSLDRDGYTFGSGTRLTVV.

This sequence joins TRBV18 and TRBJ1-4; D is possibly TRBD1 (5 bases). Trimming cost V 6 bases and J 0 bases, with 14 bases left between them. Germline loops: CDR1 KGHSH, CDR2 LQKENI. The CDR3 runs to 16 residues. In DNA, the CDR3 is TGTGCCAGCTCGCCCAGGGATCCTGCAACTAATGAAAAACTGTTTTTT. Translated: CASSPRDPATNEKLFF.

The chain employs TRBV18 and TRBJ2-1, with TRBD2 identical over 13 bases. Germline lookup yields CDR1 KGHSH and CDR2 LQKENI. This CDR3 region has 16 residues. V was pared by 2 bases and J by 13 bases, with 11 bases of the junction left unmatched. Here the CDR3 DNA reads TGTGCCAGCTCACCAACAACTAGCGGGGGGGCAGGATCTCAGTTCTTC. Protein product: CASSPTTSGGAGSQFF. Full variable domain (missing parts from reference TRBV18 and TRBJ2-1): NAGVMQNPRHLVRRRGQEARLRCSPMKGHSHVYWYRQLPEEGLKFMVYLQKENIIDESGMPKERFSAEFPKEGPSILRIQQVVRGDSAAYFCASSPTTSGGAGSQFFGPGTRLTVL.

The chain employs TRBV9 and TRBJ2-2, with TRBD1 matching over 8 bases. CDR1 and CDR2 from the germline V gene are SGDLS and YYNGEE. The CDR3 loop spans 15 amino acids. V dropped 4 bases and J dropped 4; count of bases not matched to a gene: 6. Here the CDR3 DNA reads TGTGCCAGCAGCCTCGGACAGGGAGGCACCGGGGAGCTGTTTTTT. Its translation: CASSLGQGGTGELFF.

The rearrangement links TRBV19 to TRBJ2-2; possibly TRBD1 for D (6 bases). This CDR3 is 13 amino acids long. Germline assignment: CDR1 LNHDA and CDR2 SQIVND (reference sequence). V was cut by 6 bases and J by 5 bases, with 10 bases left in between. In DNA form, the CDR3 reads TGTGCCAGTAGCACACAGGGTACCGGGGAGCTGTTTTTT. It yields the protein CASSTQGTGELFF.

The chain is built from TRBV7-2 and TRBJ1-2; maybe TRBD1 (6 bases). CDR1 and CDR2 (germline): SGHTA, FQGNSA. The CDR3 is 13 residues long. Trimming removed 4 bases at V and 6 bases at J, with 12 bases between. The CDR3, as DNA: TGTGCCAGCAGCTCAGACAGGTTTGATGGCTACACCTTC. Translated: CASSSDRFDGYTF. Full variable domain (missing parts from reference TRBV7-2 and TRBJ1-2): GAGVSQSPSNKVTEKGKDVELRCDPISGHTALYWYRQSLGQGLEFLIYFQGNSAPDKSGLPSDRFSAERTGGSVSTLTIQRTQQEDSAVYLCASSSDRFDGYTFGSGTRLTVV.

This chain connects TRBV7-6 to TRBJ2-2; 9 nucleotides agree with TRBD1. J lost 7 bases, V lost 4 bases, and 7 bases had no gene match. The CDR3 runs to 15 residues. Germline V gives CDR1 SGHVS, CDR2 FNYEAQ. CDR3 bases: TGTGCCAGCAGCTCCGGGACAGGGTCCCACGGGGAGCTGTTTTTT. This sequence encodes CASSSGTGSHGELFF.

The chain links TRBV19 to TRBJ2-7, with 11 bases identical to TRBD1. This CDR3 region has 15 residues. CDR1 is LNHDA and CDR2 is SQIVND in the germline V gene (reference sequence). Trimming cost V 5 bases and J 7 bases; bases outside gene matches: 10. The CDR3: CASSLPGQGVFEQYF. The CDR3 DNA reads as TGTGCCAGTAGTCTTCCGGGACAGGGGGTCTTTGAGCAGTACTTC.

The chain combines TRBV19 with TRBJ2-3; possibly TRBD1 for D (5 bases). V lost 1 base and J 4 bases, leaving 9 bases between the germline ends. The CDR3 extends over 14 amino acids. From germline, CDR1 is LNHDA and CDR2 SQIVND (reference sequence). The chain's CDR3 is CASSIGRGADTQYF. The DNA for the CDR3 is TGTGCCAGTAGTATAGGAAGGGGCGCAGATACGCAGTATTTT.

The chain links TRBV2 to TRBJ1-1; 7 bases align to TRBD1. Trimming removed 4 bases from V and 6 bases from J; junction bases left unmatched: 8. The CDR3 sequence is 14 residues long. The germline V gene has CDR1 SNHLY and CDR2 FYNNEI. The CDR3 nucleotides read TGTGCCAGCAGTGCCGGGACAGCTAGGGCTGAAGCTTTCTTT. Amino acids: CASSAGTARAEAFF.

The chain employs TRBV5-6 and TRBJ1-3; the D gene is possibly TRBD1 (5 bases). The CDR3 sequence is 14 residues long. Germline values: CDR1 SGHDT, CDR2 YYEEEE. Deletions cut 1 base from V and 4 bases from J, with 9 bases between. CDR3 amino acids: CASSLRDLGNTIYF. For the CDR3, the DNA is TGTGCCAGCAGCTTGCGGGACTTAGGAAACACCATATATTTT.

The chain couples TRBV6-1 to TRBJ1-2; 7 positions match TRBD1. The germline V gene encodes CDR1 MNHNS and CDR2 SASEGT. The V gene end was trimmed by 1 base and the J gene end by 4 bases; junction bases not matched to a gene: 0. The CDR3 runs 13 residues. As DNA, the CDR3 is TGTGCCAGCAGTGAAGGACAGGGCTATGGCTACACCTTC. This gives the protein CASSEGQGYGYTF.

The CDR3 here is CASSDSSGNTIYF. For the CDR3, the DNA is TGTGCCAGCAGCGACAGCTCTGGAAACACCATATATTTT. The J gene is TRBJ1-3, the V gene TRBV14, with D possibly matching TRBD1 (5 bases). The germline V gene has CDR1 SGHDN and CDR2 FVKESK. CDR3 length: 13 amino acids. V was trimmed by 5 bases and J by 0 bases, leaving 5 bases between them.

The rearrangement uses TRBV11-2 and TRBJ2-3; 14 bases are a match to TRBD2. This CDR3 has 16 amino acids. The junction had 5 bases not matched to a gene; V was cut back by 4 bases and J by 5 bases. CDR1 SGHAT and CDR2 FQNNGV come from the germline V gene. The CDR3 spells CASSYGLAGGLDTQYF. CDR3 DNA: TGTGCCAGCAGCTACGGACTAGCGGGGGGATTAGATACGCAGTATTTT.

This clone appeared a few times. The rearrangement joins TRBV18 to TRBJ1-1; D unresolved. This CDR3 region has 14 residues. Germline V gene sequence: CDR1 KGHSH, CDR2 LQKENI. Trimming shortened V by 2 bases and J by 1 base, and 8 bases separated the two germline ends. The DNA for the CDR3 is TGTGCCAGCTCACCATCTCCAGGGAACACTGAAGCTTTCTTT. This encodes CASSPSPGNTEAFF.

This rearrangement joins TRBV10-3 to TRBJ1-5; maybe TRBD1 (6 bases). The CDR3 sequence is 13 residues long. Germline V gives CDR1 ENHRY, CDR2 SYGVKD. V was trimmed by 2 bases and J by 7 bases, leaving 9 bases between them. Written as DNA, the CDR3 is TGTGCCATCAGTGAGGGGGGGGCCCAGCCCCAGCATTTT. Amino acid sequence: CAISEGGAQPQHF.

The chain carries TRBV14 and TRBJ2-1; 10 nucleotides match TRBD2. V was clipped by 4 bases and J by 4 bases; unmatched bases: 4. The CDR3 runs 15 residues. From germline, CDR1 is SGHDN and CDR2 FVKESK. This CDR3 is CASSRRTSGYNEQFF. CDR3 DNA sequence: TGTGCCAGCAGCCGACGGACTAGCGGATACAATGAGCAGTTCTTC. Filled out from reference TRBV14 and TRBJ2-1, the complete variable domain reads EAGVTQFPSHSVIEKGQTVTLRCDPISGHDNLYWYRRVMGKEIKFLLHFVKESKQDESGMPNNRFLAERTGGTYSTLKVQPAELEDSGVYFCASSRRTSGYNEQFFGPGTRLTVL.

The chain couples TRBV12-3 or TRBV12-4 to TRBJ1-3, with D possibly matching TRBD1 (5 bases). V was pared by 3 bases and J by 7 bases, with 10 bases between. There are 13 residues in the CDR3. The CDR3 here is CASSLRGINTIYF. The CDR3 region has the DNA TGTGCCAGCAGTTTGCGGGGGATCAACACCATATATTTT.

The chain employs TRBV5-6 and TRBJ2-7; 7 bases match TRBD2. Germline CDR1 reads SGHDT; CDR2 reads YYEEEE. This CDR3 spans 13 amino acids. V lost 1 base and J lost 5; bases outside the gene matches: 3. CDR3 in amino acids: CASSLPGGNEQYV. The CDR3 nucleotides are TGTGCCAGCAGCTTGCCCGGGGGGAACGAGCAGTACGTC.

This chain joins TRBV7-2 and TRBJ1-2, with 9 bases fitting TRBD1. This CDR3 comprises 18 residues. CDR1 and CDR2 (germline): SGHTA, FQGNSA. V lost 5 bases to trimming and J lost 6 bases; unmatched junction nucleotides: 19. CDR3 coding DNA: TGTGCCAGCAGCGACGGGGGATATATACGGACAGGGGTGAATGGCTACACCTTC. Translation gives CASSDGGYIRTGVNGYTF.

The chain joins TRBV5-6 to TRBJ1-1; 8 bases are shared with TRBD1. CDR1 is SGHDT, CDR2 YYEEEE, per germline. Losses at the gene ends were 5 bases for V and 2 bases for J; bases not matched to a gene: 8. The CDR3 covers 15 residues. The CDR3 spells CASSSPDRANTEAFF. Here the CDR3 DNA reads TGTGCCAGCAGTTCGCCGGACAGGGCTAACACTGAAGCTTTCTTT.

J is TRBJ1-2 and V is TRBV5-4, with 9 positions matching TRBD1. Germline trimming cut 4 bases from V and 3 bases from J; bases unmatched to any gene: 7. This CDR3 region has 15 residues. The germline gives CDR1 SGHNT, CDR2 YYREEE (reference sequence). The CDR3 bases are TGTGCCAGCAGCATTAGGACAGGGGAAGACTATGGCTACACCTTC. Amino acid sequence: CASSIRTGEDYGYTF.

The chain couples TRBV18 to TRBJ2-7; D may be TRBD1 (6 bases). Trimming took 2 bases from V and 4 from J, leaving 15 bases between them. This CDR3 is built from 15 residues. Germline V gene lookup returns CDR1 KGHSH and CDR2 LQKENI. The CDR3 DNA sequence: TGTGCCAGCTCACCAGGACAGCAGGGTGGGTACGAGCAGTACTTC. Amino acid sequence: CASSPGQQGGYEQYF. The complete variable domain, with remaining parts taken from reference TRBV18 and TRBJ2-7, reads NAGVMQNPRHLVRRRGQEARLRCSPMKGHSHVYWYRQLPEEGLKFMVYLQKENIIDESGMPKERFSAEFPKEGPSILRIQQVVRGDSAAYFCASSPGQQGGYEQYFGPGTRLTVT.

The chain uses TRBV6-2 or TRBV6-3 and TRBJ1-2, with TRBD1 matching over 8 bases. The length of the CDR3 is 14 residues. V trimming: 5 bases; J trimming: 5 bases; junction bases outside the gene matches: 7. Germline lookup yields CDR1 MNHEY and CDR2 SVGEGT. DNA of the CDR3: TGTGCCAGCAGTCGTCCAGGGGGCGGATATGGCTACACCTTC. It translates to CASSRPGGGYGYTF.

The gene calls are TRBV7-2 and TRBJ2-7, with 11 bases lining up with TRBD2. Germline loops: CDR1 SGHTA, CDR2 FQGNSA. This CDR3 has 15 residues. V lost 4 bases and J lost 4; bases outside the gene matches: 6. CDR3 coding DNA: TGTGCCAGCAGCTCTCCTAGCGGGGGGCTATACGAGCAGTACTTC. It translates to CASSSPSGGLYEQYF.

This clone has a handful of counts. V usage is TRBV18 and J usage is TRBJ1-3; no clear D gene. CDR1 KGHSH and CDR2 LQKENI come from the germline V gene. Trimming pared 3 bases from V and 4 bases from J, leaving 10 bases between. The CDR3 sequence is 14 residues long. The CDR3: CASSPGIGGNTIYF. CDR3 nucleotides: TGTGCCAGCTCACCGGGTATCGGGGGAAACACCATATATTTT.